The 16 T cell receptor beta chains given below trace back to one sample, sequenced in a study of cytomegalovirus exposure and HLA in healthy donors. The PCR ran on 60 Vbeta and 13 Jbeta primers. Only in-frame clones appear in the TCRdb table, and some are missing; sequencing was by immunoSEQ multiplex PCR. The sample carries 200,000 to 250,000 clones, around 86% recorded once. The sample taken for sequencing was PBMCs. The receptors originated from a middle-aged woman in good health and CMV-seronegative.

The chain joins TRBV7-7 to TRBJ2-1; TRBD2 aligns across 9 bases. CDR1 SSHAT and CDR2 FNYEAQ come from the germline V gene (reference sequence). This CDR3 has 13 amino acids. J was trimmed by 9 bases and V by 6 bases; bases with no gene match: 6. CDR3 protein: CASSVRAGGEQFF. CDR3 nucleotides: TGTGCCAGCAGTGTAAGAGCGGGGGGTGAGCAGTTCTTC.

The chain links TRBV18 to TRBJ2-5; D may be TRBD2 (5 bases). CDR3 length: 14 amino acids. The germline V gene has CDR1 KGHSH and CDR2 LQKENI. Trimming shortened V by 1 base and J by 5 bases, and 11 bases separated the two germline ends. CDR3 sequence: CASSPQGAPETQYF. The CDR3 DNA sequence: TGTGCCAGCTCACCACAGGGAGCCCCGGAGACCCAGTACTTC.

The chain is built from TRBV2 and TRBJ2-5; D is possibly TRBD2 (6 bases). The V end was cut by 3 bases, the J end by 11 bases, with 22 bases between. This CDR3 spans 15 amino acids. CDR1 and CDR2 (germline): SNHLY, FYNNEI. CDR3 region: CASSEDPAGPSEQYF. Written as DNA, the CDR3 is TGTGCCAGCAGTGAGGACCCCGCGGGACCCTCGGAGCAGTACTTC.

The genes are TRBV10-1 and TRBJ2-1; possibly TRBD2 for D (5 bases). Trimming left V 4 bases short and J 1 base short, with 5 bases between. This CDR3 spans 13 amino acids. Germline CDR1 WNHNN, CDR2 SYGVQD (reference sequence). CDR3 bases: TGCGCCAGCAGTGCGGGGTCCTACAATGAGCAGTTCTTC. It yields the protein CASSAGSYNEQFF.

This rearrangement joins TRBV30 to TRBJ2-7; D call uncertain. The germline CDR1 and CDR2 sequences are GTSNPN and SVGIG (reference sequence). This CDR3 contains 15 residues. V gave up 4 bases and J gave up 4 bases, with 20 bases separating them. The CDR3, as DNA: TGTGCCTGGATTTCCAGACGGAAACACGGGTACGAGCAGTACTTC. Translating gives CAWISRRKHGYEQYF.

This chain's CDR3 is CAWGTGGWGYTF. The CDR3 region has the DNA TGTGCCTGGGGGACAGGGGGTTGGGGCTACACCTTC. The rearrangement joins TRBV30 to TRBJ1-2; TRBD1 agrees at 11 bases. The CDR3 runs to 12 residues. V shed 5 bases, J shed 8 bases, and the junction held 4 bases outside the gene matches. Per germline, CDR1 GTSNPN and CDR2 SVGIG (reference sequence).

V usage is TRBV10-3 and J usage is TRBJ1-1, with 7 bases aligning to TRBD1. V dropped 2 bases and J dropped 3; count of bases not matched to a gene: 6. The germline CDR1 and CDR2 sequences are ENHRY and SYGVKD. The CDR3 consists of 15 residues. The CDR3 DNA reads TGTGCCATCAGTGAGACAGGGGACGGGTACACTGAAGCTTTCTTT. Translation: CAISETGDGYTEAFF.

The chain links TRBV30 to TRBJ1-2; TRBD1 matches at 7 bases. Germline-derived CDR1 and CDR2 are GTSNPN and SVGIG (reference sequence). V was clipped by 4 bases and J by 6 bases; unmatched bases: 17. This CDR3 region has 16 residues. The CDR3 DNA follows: TGTGCCTGGATACTCCCCTCGGAAGGAGGGGGCGATGGCTACACCTTC. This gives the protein CAWILPSEGGGDGYTF.

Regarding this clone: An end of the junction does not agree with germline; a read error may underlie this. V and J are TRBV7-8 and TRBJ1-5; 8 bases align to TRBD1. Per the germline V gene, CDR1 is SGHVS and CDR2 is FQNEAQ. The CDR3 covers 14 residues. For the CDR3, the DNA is TGTGCCAGCAGCGACGGACAGGGCAATGAGCCCCAGCATTTT. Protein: CASSDGQGNEPQHF.

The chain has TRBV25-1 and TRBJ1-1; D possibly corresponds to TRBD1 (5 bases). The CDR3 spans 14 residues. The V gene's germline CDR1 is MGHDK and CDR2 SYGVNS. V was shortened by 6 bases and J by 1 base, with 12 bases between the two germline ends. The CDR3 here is CASSTGTRNTEAFF. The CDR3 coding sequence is TGTGCCAGCAGCACCGGGACTAGGAACACTGAAGCTTTCTTT.

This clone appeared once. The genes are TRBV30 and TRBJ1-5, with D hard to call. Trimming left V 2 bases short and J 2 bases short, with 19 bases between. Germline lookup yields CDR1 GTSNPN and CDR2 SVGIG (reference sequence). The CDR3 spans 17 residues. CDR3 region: CAWSFESGEWGNQPQHF. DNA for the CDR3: TGTGCCTGGAGTTTCGAATCCGGGGAGTGGGGCAATCAGCCCCAGCATTTT.

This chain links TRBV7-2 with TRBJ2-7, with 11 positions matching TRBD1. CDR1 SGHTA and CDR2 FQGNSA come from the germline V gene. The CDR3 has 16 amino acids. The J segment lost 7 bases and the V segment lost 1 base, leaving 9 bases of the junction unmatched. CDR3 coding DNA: TGTGCCAGCAGCTTAGGGGCGGACAGGGGGCGAGGGGAGCAGTACTTC. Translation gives CASSLGADRGRGEQYF.

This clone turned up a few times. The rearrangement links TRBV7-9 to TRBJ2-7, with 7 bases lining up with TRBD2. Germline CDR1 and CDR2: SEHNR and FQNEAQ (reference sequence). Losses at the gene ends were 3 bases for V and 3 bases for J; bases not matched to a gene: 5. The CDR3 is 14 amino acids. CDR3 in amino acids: CASSFSAGIYEQYF. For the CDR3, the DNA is TGTGCCAGCAGCTTCTCAGCGGGAATCTACGAGCAGTACTTC.

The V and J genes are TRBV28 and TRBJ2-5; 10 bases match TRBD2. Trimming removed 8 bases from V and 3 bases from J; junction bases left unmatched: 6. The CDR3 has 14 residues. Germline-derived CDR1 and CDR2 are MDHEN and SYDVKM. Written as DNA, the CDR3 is TGTGCCAGCGGGGTCCTAGCGGGAGAAGAGACCCAGTACTTC. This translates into CASGVLAGEETQYF.

As DNA, the CDR3 is TGCAGCGCCGCAGCCAGGGGGCTATGGGGCTACACCTTC. This sequence encodes CSAAARGLWGYTF. The chain carries TRBV29-1 and TRBJ1-2; 8 bases agree with TRBD1. CDR1 is SQVTM, CDR2 ANQGSEA, per germline. The junction had 12 bases not matched to a gene; V was cut back by 7 bases and J by 8 bases. The CDR3 is 13 residues long.

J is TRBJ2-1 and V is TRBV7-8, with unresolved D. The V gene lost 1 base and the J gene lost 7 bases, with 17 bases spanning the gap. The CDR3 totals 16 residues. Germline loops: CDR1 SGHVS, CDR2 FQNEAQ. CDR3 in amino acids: CASSLVDPGLGNEQFF. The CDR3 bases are TGTGCCAGCAGCTTAGTGGATCCGGGTTTGGGTAATGAGCAGTTCTTC. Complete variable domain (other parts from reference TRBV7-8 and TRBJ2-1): GAGVSQSPRYKVAKRGQDVALRCDPISGHVSLFWYQQALGQGPEFLTYFQNEAQLDKSGLPSDRFFAERPEGSVSTLKIQRTQQEDSAVYLCASSLVDPGLGNEQFFGPGTRLTVL.